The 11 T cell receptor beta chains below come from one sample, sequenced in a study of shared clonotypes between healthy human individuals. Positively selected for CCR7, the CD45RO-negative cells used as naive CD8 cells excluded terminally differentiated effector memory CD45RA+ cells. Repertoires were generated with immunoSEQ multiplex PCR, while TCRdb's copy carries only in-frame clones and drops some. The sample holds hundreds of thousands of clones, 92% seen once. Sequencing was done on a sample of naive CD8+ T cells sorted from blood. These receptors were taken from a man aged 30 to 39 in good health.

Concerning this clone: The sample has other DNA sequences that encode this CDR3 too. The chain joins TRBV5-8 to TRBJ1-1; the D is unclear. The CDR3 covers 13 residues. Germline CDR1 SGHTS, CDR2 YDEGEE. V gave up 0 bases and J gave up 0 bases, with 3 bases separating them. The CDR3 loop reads CASSLDLNTEAFF. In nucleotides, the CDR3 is TGTGCCAGCAGCTTGGATCTGAACACTGAAGCTTTCTTT.

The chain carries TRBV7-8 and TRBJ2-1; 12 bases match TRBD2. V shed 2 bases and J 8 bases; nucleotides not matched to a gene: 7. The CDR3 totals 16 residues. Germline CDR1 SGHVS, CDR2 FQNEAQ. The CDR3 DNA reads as TGTGCCAGCAGCTTACCGGAACTAGCGGGAGGCCATGAGCAGTTCTTC. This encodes CASSLPELAGGHEQFF. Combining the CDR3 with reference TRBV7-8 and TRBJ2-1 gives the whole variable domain GAGVSQSPRYKVAKRGQDVALRCDPISGHVSLFWYQQALGQGPEFLTYFQNEAQLDKSGLPSDRFFAERPEGSVSTLKIQRTQQEDSAVYLCASSLPELAGGHEQFFGPGTRLTVL.

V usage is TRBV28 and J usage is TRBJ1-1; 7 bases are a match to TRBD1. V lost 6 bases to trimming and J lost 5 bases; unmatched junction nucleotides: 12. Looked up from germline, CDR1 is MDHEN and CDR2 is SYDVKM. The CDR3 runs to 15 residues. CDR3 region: CASRPLQNRGTEAFF. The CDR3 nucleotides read TGTGCCAGCAGGCCTCTACAGAACAGGGGAACTGAAGCTTTCTTT. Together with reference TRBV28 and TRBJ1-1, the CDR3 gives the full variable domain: DVKVTQSSRYLVKRTGEKVFLECVQDMDHENMFWYRQDPGLGLRLIYFSYDVKMKEKGDIPEGYSVSREKKERFSLILESASTNQTSMYLCASRPLQNRGTEAFFGQGTRLTVV.

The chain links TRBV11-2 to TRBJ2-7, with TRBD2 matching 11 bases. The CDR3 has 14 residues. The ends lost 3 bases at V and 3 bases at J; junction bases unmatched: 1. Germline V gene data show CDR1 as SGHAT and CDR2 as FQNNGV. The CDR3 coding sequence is TGTGCCAGCAGCTTGACTAGCGGGGACTACGAGCAGTACTTC. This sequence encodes CASSLTSGDYEQYF.

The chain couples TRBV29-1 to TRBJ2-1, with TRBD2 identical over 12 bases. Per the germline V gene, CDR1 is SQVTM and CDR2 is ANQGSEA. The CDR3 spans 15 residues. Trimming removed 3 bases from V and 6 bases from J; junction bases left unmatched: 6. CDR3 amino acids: CSVELTSGSANEQFF. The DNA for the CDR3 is TGCAGCGTTGAGTTGACTAGCGGGAGTGCCAATGAGCAGTTCTTC.

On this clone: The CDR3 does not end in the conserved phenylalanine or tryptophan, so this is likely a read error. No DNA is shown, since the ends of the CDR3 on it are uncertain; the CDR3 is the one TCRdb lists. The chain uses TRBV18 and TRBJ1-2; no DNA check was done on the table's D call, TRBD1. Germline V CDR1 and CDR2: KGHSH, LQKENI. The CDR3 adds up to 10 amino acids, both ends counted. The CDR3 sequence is CASPDWDRRG.

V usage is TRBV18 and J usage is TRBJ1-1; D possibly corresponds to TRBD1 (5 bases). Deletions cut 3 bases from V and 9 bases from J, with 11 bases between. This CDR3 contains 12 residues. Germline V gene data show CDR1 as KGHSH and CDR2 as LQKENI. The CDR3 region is CASSPPDNQAFF. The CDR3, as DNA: TGTGCCAGCTCACCCCCGGACAACCAAGCTTTCTTT.

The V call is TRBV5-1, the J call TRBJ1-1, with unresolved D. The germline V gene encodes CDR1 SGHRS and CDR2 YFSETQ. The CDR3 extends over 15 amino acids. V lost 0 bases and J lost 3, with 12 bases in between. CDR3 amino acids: CASSLDRYRDTEAFF. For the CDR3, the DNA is TGCGCCAGCAGCTTGGATCGGTACCGGGACACTGAAGCTTTCTTT. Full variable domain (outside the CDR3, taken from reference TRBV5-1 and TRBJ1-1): KAGVTQTPRYLIKTRGQQVTLSCSPISGHRSVSWYQQTPGQGLQFLFEYFSETQRNKGNFPGRFSGRQFSNSRSEMNVSTLELGDSALYLCASSLDRYRDTEAFFGQGTRLTVV.

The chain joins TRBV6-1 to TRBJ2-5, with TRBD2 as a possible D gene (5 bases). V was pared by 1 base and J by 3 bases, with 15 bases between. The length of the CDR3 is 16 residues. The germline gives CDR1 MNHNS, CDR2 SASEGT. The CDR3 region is CASSEVGGRGEETQYF. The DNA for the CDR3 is TGTGCCAGCAGTGAAGTCGGCGGGCGCGGTGAAGAGACCCAGTACTTC.

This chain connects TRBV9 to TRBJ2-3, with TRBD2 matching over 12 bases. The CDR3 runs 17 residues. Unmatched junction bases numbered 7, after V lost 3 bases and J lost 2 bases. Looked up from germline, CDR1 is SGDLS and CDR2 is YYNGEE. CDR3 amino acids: CASSAEGLAGPTDTQYF. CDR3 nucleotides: TGTGCCAGCAGCGCGGAGGGACTAGCGGGCCCCACAGATACGCAGTATTTT.

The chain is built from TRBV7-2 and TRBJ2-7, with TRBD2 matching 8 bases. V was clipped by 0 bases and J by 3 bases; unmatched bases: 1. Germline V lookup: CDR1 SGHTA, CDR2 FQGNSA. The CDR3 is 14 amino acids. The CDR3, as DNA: TGTGCCAGCAGCTTAGCGGGGACTAGCTACGAGCAGTACTTC. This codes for CASSLAGTSYEQYF.